Presented here are 9 T cell receptor beta chains from one specimen sequenced in a study of CD8+ T cells in alopecia areata. Treatment in this sample: oral pan-JAK inhibitor, 5-10 mg twice daily. Extraction and reverse transcription of RNA yielded cDNA as the sequencing template. TCRdb's copy holds only in-frame clones and misses some; the assay was immunoSEQ multiplex PCR. The sample holds approximately 180,000 clones, 50% to 75% seen once. This specimen was CD4+ T cells sorted from blood, taken at roughly week 58, from a patient treated with tofacitinib. Receptors originate from a human donor with alopecia areata.

The chain joins TRBV30 to TRBJ2-5, with a tentative D call TRBD2 (6 bases). This CDR3 is 12 amino acids long. Germline V CDR1 and CDR2: GTSNPN, SVGIG (reference sequence). Deletions cut 2 bases from V and 6 bases from J, with 10 bases between. This chain's CDR3 is CAWSLARQTQYF. For the CDR3, the DNA is TGTGCCTGGAGTCTAGCGAGACAGACCCAGTACTTC.

Only one count was recorded for this clone. This chain connects TRBV14 to TRBJ2-3; TRBD1 matches 8 bases. The V gene's germline CDR1 is SGHDN and CDR2 FVKESK. CDR3 size: 16 residues. The junction had 8 bases not matched to a gene; V was cut back by 4 bases and J by 2 bases. This chain's CDR3 is CASSPSRQGPTDTQYF. DNA for the CDR3: TGTGCCAGCAGCCCCTCCCGACAGGGGCCCACAGATACGCAGTATTTT.

V usage is TRBV29-1 and J usage is TRBJ1-3; 9 nucleotides align to TRBD1. The V gene's germline CDR1 is SQVTM and CDR2 ANQGSEA. The CDR3 totals 12 residues. J was trimmed by 7 bases and V by 4 bases; bases with no gene match: 2. The CDR3 spells CSVGGTGNTIYF. As DNA, the CDR3 is TGCAGCGTTGGCGGGACAGGGAACACCATATATTTT. The variable domain in full, with the rest retrieved from reference TRBV29-1 and TRBJ1-3, is SAVISQKPSRDICQRGTSLTIQCQVDSQVTMMFWYRQQPGQSLTLIATANQGSEATYESGFVIDKFPISRPNLTFSTLTVSNMSPEDSSIYLCSVGGTGNTIYFGEGSWLTVV.

The V and J genes are TRBV4-2 and TRBJ2-7; the match to TRBD2 covers 7 bases. Trimming cost V 1 base and J 3 bases; bases outside gene matches: 12. CDR1 and CDR2 (germline): LGHNA, YNFKEQ. The CDR3 runs 17 residues. CDR3 bases: TGTGCCAGCAGCCAAGTGCGGCCAAGCGGGGAATTCTACGAGCAGTACTTC. It is translated as CASSQVRPSGEFYEQYF.

V is TRBV5-1 and J is TRBJ1-1; 9 bases agree with TRBD1. CDR1 is SGHRS and CDR2 is YFSETQ in the germline V gene. Germline trimming cut 1 base from V and 5 bases from J; bases unmatched to any gene: 9. The length of the CDR3 is 16 residues. The CDR3, as DNA: TGCGCCAGCAGCTTGCCGGGACAGGGAATTTGGACTGAAGCTTTCTTT. Protein sequence: CASSLPGQGIWTEAFF.

The CDR3 reads CASSYNGAKNIQYF. CDR3 DNA sequence: TGTGCCAGCAGTTACAATGGAGCCAAAAACATTCAGTACTTC. The V gene is TRBV6-5, the J gene TRBJ2-4; no definite D call. With 2 bases removed from V and 0 bases from J, the gap between germline ends came to 5 bases. The CDR3 contains 14 residues. Germline assignment: CDR1 MNHEY and CDR2 SVGAGI.

The rearrangement joins TRBV6-5 to TRBJ1-5; 7 bases agree with TRBD1. The CDR3 is 13 amino acids. Germline CDR1 and CDR2: MNHEY and SVGAGI. J gave up 3 bases and V 10 bases, and 6 bases lay outside the gene matches. CDR3 loop: CATGQILNQPQHF. CDR3 nucleotides: TGTGCCACGGGACAGATTCTCAATCAGCCCCAGCATTTT.

V is TRBV30 and J is TRBJ2-7, with D tentatively TRBD1 (5 bases). V was cut by 5 bases and J by 4 bases, with 12 bases left in between. Germline V gene sequence: CDR1 GTSNPN, CDR2 SVGIG (reference sequence). This CDR3 comprises 12 residues. CDR3 DNA sequence: TGTGCCTGGGGCCTGACAGTATACGAGCAGTACTTC. It specifies CAWGLTVYEQYF.

V and J are TRBV30 and TRBJ2-7, with TRBD1 identical over 12 bases. V lost 3 bases, J lost 5 bases, and 8 bases stayed unmatched. Looked up from germline, CDR1 is GTSNPN and CDR2 is SVGIG (reference sequence). The CDR3 has 15 amino acids. The chain's CDR3 is CAWRGDRGPKNEQYF. CDR3 nucleotide sequence: TGTGCCTGGAGGGGGGACAGGGGGCCGAAGAACGAGCAGTACTTC.